The present entry profiles one T cell receptor (beta chain) with its context. What it binds is unknown. TCRdb passed the RT-PCR reads through MiXCR, listing each CDR3 protein once. The sample includes about 700,000 distinct CDR3 sequences, around a sixth seen only once; the top ten take approximately 10%. This specimen belongs to a study of response to subunit inactivated influenza vaccine. Overall study results and limits: It was the authors' suggestion that each seasonal influenza vaccination recruits few new T cells.

With V trimmed by 2 bases and J by 2 bases, 7 bases remained unmatched. Germline assignment: CDR1 SGHRS and CDR2 YFSETQ. The CDR3 has 15 residues. The chain joins TRBV5-1 to TRBJ2-7; 7 bases line up with TRBD2. This specimen consisted of PBMCs from blood, obtained roughly 13 days after vaccination. The receptor was derived from a man aged 50 to 60 who received an inactivated influenza vaccine. The CDR3 DNA follows: TGCGCCAGCAGCTTCGGTGCGGGAGCTACCTACGAGCAGTACTTC. Encoded protein: CASSFGAGATYEQYF. The whole variable domain, filled in from reference TRBV5-1 and TRBJ2-7, reads KAGVTQTPRYLIKTRGQQVTLSCSPISGHRSVSWYQQTPGQGLQFLFEYFSETQRNKGNFPGRFSGRQFSNSRSEMNVSTLELGDSALYLCASSFGAGATYEQYFGPGTRLTVT.